The 24 T cell receptor beta chains below were found in one sample sequenced in a study of blood T cells in healthy people across ages. It was with a sample-barcoded 5' primer and a J-beta primer mix that a second PCR of about 6 to 11 cycles was run. TCRdb fed the 5' RACE reads into MiXCR, producing one record per CDR3 protein. The data contain fewer than 900,000 distinct CDR3 sequences, around 40% of them singletons. Sequencing was done on a sample of blood. These TCRs come from a woman aged 60-70 years in good health.

This clonotype was detected only a few times. The chain is built from TRBV19 and TRBJ2-2; the D gene could be TRBD1 or TRBD2 (5 bases each). Germline assignment: CDR1 LNHDA and CDR2 SQIVND (reference sequence). The CDR3 runs to 15 residues. Trimming took off 3 bases at V and 7 bases at J, with 15 bases between the two ends. DNA of the CDR3: TGTGCCAGTAGTATCGAGGGCAGGGATAACGGGGAGCTGTTTTTT. Amino acids: CASSIEGRDNGELFF.

The chain couples TRBV12-3 or TRBV12-4 to TRBJ2-1; 9 bases fit TRBD1. Trimming at V came to 3 bases and at J to 9 bases, leaving 6 bases not matched to a gene. The CDR3 totals 14 residues. The CDR3 sequence: CASSFGDRVFEQFF. The CDR3 coding sequence is TGTGCCAGCAGTTTTGGGGACAGGGTTTTTGAGCAGTTCTTC.

This clonotype was observed many times. The chain employs TRBV6-1 and TRBJ2-1, with 8 bases identical to TRBD2. V lost 6 bases, J lost 3 bases, and 10 bases stayed unmatched. CDR3 size: 16 residues. CDR1 and CDR2 (germline): MNHNS, SASEGT. DNA for the CDR3: TGTGCCAGCAGCTCCGGGGGGGCCTCTCTCTACAATGAGCAGTTCTTC. This codes for CASSSGGASLYNEQFF.

CDR3 residues: CASSSGLAGVADTQYF. CDR3 in DNA: TGTGCCAGCAGCTCGGGACTAGCGGGAGTGGCAGATACGCAGTATTTT. J is TRBJ2-3 and V is TRBV7-3, with 14 bases identical to TRBD2. V trimming: 4 bases; J trimming: 4 bases; junction bases outside the gene matches: 4. The CDR3 is 16 residues long. Germline V gives CDR1 SGHTA, CDR2 FQGTGA.

This clonotype has just a few counts. The chain links TRBV2 to TRBJ1-2, with D tentatively TRBD1 (6 bases). CDR3 length equals 13 residues. The V end was cut by 4 bases, the J end by 2 bases, with 8 bases between. CDR1 and CDR2 from the germline V gene are SNHLY and FYNNEI. The DNA for the CDR3 is TGTGCCAGCAGTGGACAGGCAAACTATGGCTACACCTTC. Translated, it gives CASSGQANYGYTF.

V is TRBV7-9 and J is TRBJ2-1; D gene unclear. Germline V gene sequence: CDR1 SEHNR, CDR2 FQNEAQ (reference sequence). This CDR3 has 19 amino acids. V was cut by 1 base and J by 1 base, with 20 bases left in between. This CDR3 reads CASSLGPPPQRDSYNEQFF. In DNA form, the CDR3 reads TGTGCCAGCAGCTTAGGCCCGCCCCCCCAGCGAGATTCCTACAATGAGCAGTTCTTC. Using reference TRBV7-9 and TRBJ2-1 for the parts outside the CDR3, the full variable domain is DTGVSQNPRHKITKRGQNVTFRCDPISEHNRLYWYRQTLGQGPEFLTYFQNEAQLEKSRLLSDRFSAERPKGSFSTLEIQRTEQGDSAMYLCASSLGPPPQRDSYNEQFFGPGTRLTVL.

The CDR3 loop reads CAIGGGPLYNEQFF. CDR3 bases: TGTGCCATCGGGGGAGGTCCCCTCTACAATGAGCAGTTCTTC. This chain joins TRBV24-1 and TRBJ2-1; D is possibly TRBD2 (6 bases). Germline V gene lookup returns CDR1 KGHDR and CDR2 SFDVKD. This CDR3 is built from 14 residues. The V end was cut by 11 bases, the J end by 3 bases, with 16 bases between.

This chain uses TRBV2 with TRBJ2-1; 13 bases are shared with TRBD2. The CDR3 loop spans 15 amino acids. V shed 9 bases and J 0 bases; nucleotides not matched to a gene: 2. Germline V gives CDR1 SNHLY, CDR2 FYNNEI. The CDR3 sequence: CASGLAGASYNEQFF. The DNA for the CDR3 is TGTGCCAGTGGACTAGCGGGGGCCTCCTACAATGAGCAGTTCTTC.

The V and J genes are TRBV29-1 and TRBJ1-2, with D unresolved. The germline V and J ends were trimmed by 8 bases and 3 bases, with 16 bases remaining between them. The CDR3 has 13 amino acids. Germline lookup yields CDR1 SQVTM and CDR2 ANQGSEA. CDR3 DNA: TGCAGCACTCGCGGCAACAGTGACTATGGCTACACCTTC. Its protein is CSTRGNSDYGYTF.

The rearrangement joins TRBV10-3 to TRBJ1-2; D gene ambiguous. CDR3 length equals 12 residues. V was pared by 4 bases and J by 6 bases, with 9 bases between. The germline gives CDR1 ENHRY, CDR2 SYGVKD. Written as DNA, the CDR3 is TGTGCCATCAGTGTAGACCTCGATGGCTACACCTTC. It yields the protein CAISVDLDGYTF.

The count of this clonotype is one. The chain is built from TRBV9 and TRBJ2-5; weak D call: TRBD2 (5 bases). The CDR3 is 15 amino acids. CDR1 SGDLS and CDR2 YYNGEE come from the germline V gene. Trimming left V 4 bases short and J 1 base short, with 14 bases between. The CDR3 nucleotides are TGTGCCAGCAGCCTAGTCGGAGGATCCCAAGAGACCCAGTACTTC. As protein: CASSLVGGSQETQYF.

On this clonotype itself: This sequence may be a read error, since a much larger clone differs from it by one base. V usage is TRBV5-4 and J usage is TRBJ2-3; 10 bases map to TRBD2. Germline V lookup: CDR1 SGHNT, CDR2 YYREEE (reference sequence). This CDR3 has 16 amino acids. The DNA of the CDR3 is TGTGCCAACAGCTTGGGAACTAGCGGGGTGCTGGATACGCAGTATTTT. As protein: CANSLGTSGVLDTQYF.

This chain connects TRBV3-1 to TRBJ2-1, with D tentatively TRBD2 (6 bases). Deletions cut 5 bases from V and 3 bases from J, with 14 bases between. The CDR3 spans 15 residues. Germline loops: CDR1 LGHDT, CDR2 YNNKEL (reference sequence). CDR3 in DNA: TGTGCCAGCAGCTACTCGGCGGGATTCTACAATGAGCAGTTCTTC. Translated, it gives CASSYSAGFYNEQFF.

This clonotype showed up just a few times. The genes are TRBV7-6 and TRBJ2-3; 12 nucleotides match TRBD2. Germline V CDR1 and CDR2: SGHVS, FNYEAQ. J was trimmed by 6 bases and V by 2 bases; bases with no gene match: 9. CDR3 size: 17 residues. CDR3 DNA: TGTGCCAGCAGCTTATTCGCTAGCGGGGGGGCCGGGGATACGCAGTATTTT. The encoded protein is CASSLFASGGAGDTQYF. Looking up the rest from reference TRBV7-6 and TRBJ2-3 gives the full variable domain: GAGVSQSPRYKVTKRGQDVALRCDPISGHVSLYWYRQALGQGPEFLTYFNYEAQQDKSGLPNDRFSAERPEGSISTLTIQRTEQRDSAMYRCASSLFASGGAGDTQYFGPGTRLTVL.

The table lists this clonotype with a few counts. The chain joins TRBV12-3 or TRBV12-4 to TRBJ1-2; D possibly corresponds to TRBD1 (5 bases). CDR3 size: 14 residues. V was cut by 7 bases and J by 4 bases, with 16 bases left in between. This CDR3 is CASTRGGALYGYTF. In DNA, the CDR3 is TGTGCCAGCACTAGGGGAGGGGCACTCTATGGCTACACCTTC.

As for this clonotype: This could be a read error, since a much larger clone is one nucleotide away. V is TRBV9 and J is TRBJ2-5; TRBD2 is a possible D gene (5 bases). Germline loops: CDR1 SGDLS, CDR2 YYNGEE. CDR3 length: 15 residues. The CDR3 DNA sequence: TGTGCCAGCGGCGTAGTTGGCCCCGGGGAGGAGACCCAGTACTTC. As protein: CASGVVGPGEETQYF.

The CDR3 protein is CASMRTTDPSEKLFF. For the CDR3, the DNA is TGTGCCAGCATGAGGACGACCGACCCTTCGGAAAAACTGTTTTTT. This rearrangement joins TRBV6-1 to TRBJ1-4; D is unresolved. There are 15 residues in the CDR3. V lost 7 bases to trimming and J lost 8 bases, with 20 bases between them. CDR1 is MNHNS and CDR2 is SASEGT in the germline V gene.

Regarding this clonotype: One junction end does not reproduce the germline sequence, and a read error may be involved. The chain recombines TRBV2 with TRBJ1-2; 8 nucleotides align to TRBD1. CDR3 size: 17 residues. Germline loops: CDR1 SNHLY, CDR2 FYNNEI. CDR3 sequence: CAGSEIVTGASNYGYTF. The CDR3 DNA follows: TGTGCCGGCAGTGAAATAGTGACAGGGGCTTCGAACTATGGCTACACCTTC. Full variable domain (rest looked up from reference TRBV2 and TRBJ1-2): EPEVTQTPSHQVTQMGQEVILRCVPISNHLYFYWYRQILGQKVEFLVSFYNNEISEKSEIFDDQFSVERPDGSNFTLKIRSTKLEDSAMYFCAGSEIVTGASNYGYTFGSGTRLTVV.

V is TRBV27 and J is TRBJ1-2; no clear D. Germline assignment: CDR1 MNHEY and CDR2 SMNVEV (reference sequence). This CDR3 comprises 13 residues. Trimming took off 7 bases at V and 6 bases at J, with 15 bases between the two ends. CDR3 in amino acids: CASTLTRRHGYTF. For the CDR3, the DNA is TGTGCCAGCACCTTAACAAGGCGGCATGGCTACACCTTC.

V usage is TRBV4-2 and J usage is TRBJ2-1; possibly TRBD1 for D (6 bases). V was trimmed by 1 base and J by 2 bases, leaving 12 bases between them. The CDR3 has 16 residues. CDR1 and CDR2 from the germline V gene are LGHNA and YNFKEQ. Here the CDR3 reads CASSQGPGQPYNEQFF. The CDR3 region has the DNA TGTGCCAGCAGCCAAGGTCCGGGACAACCCTACAATGAGCAGTTCTTC.

The V and J genes are TRBV29-1 and TRBJ2-1; TRBD1 is a possible D gene (5 bases). CDR1 is SQVTM, CDR2 ANQGSEA, per germline. This CDR3 region has 10 residues. V dropped 6 bases and J dropped 6 bases, with 6 bases sitting between them. The CDR3 DNA reads TGCAGCGTGACAGTCAATGAGCAGTTCTTC. Protein sequence: CSVTVNEQFF.

The J gene is TRBJ2-1, the V gene TRBV6-1, with 13 bases that match TRBD2. V dropped 2 bases and J dropped 10; count of bases not matched to a gene: 5. Germline CDR1 is MNHNS and CDR2 is SASEGT. This CDR3 comprises 15 residues. CDR3: CASSELGTSGTEQFF. The CDR3 DNA sequence: TGTGCCAGCAGTGAATTGGGGACTAGCGGGACCGAGCAGTTCTTC.

The chain links TRBV30 to TRBJ2-5; tentative D call: TRBD1 (5 bases). Germline V gene lookup returns CDR1 GTSNPN and CDR2 SVGIG (reference sequence). The CDR3 consists of 15 residues. V was cut by 2 bases and J by 1 base, with 14 bases left in between. DNA of the CDR3: TGTGCCTGGAGTCGGCAGGGTGAGACCCAAGAGACCCAGTACTTC. This codes for CAWSRQGETQETQYF.

The CDR3 nucleotides read TGCAGTGCTGACCCAGGGCTGAGCACAGATACGCAGTATTTT. This encodes CSADPGLSTDTQYF. The rearrangement links TRBV20-1 to TRBJ2-3; TRBD1 is a possible D gene (5 bases). CDR1 and CDR2 (germline): DFQATT, SNEGSKA (reference sequence). The CDR3 is 14 residues long. The ends were cut back, 5 bases at V and 0 bases at J, with 12 bases in the middle.